This TCR beta chain appears in the sequencing data of a study of T cell changes during pregnancy in multiple sclerosis. The repertoire was sequenced with immunoSEQ multiplex PCR; TCRdb's copy has only in-frame clones and lacks some. The repertoire holds more than 35,000 clones, with 85% to 95% as singletons. The CDR3 is 17 residues long. V lost 2 bases to trimming and J lost 2 bases; unmatched junction nucleotides: 7. The germline V gene encodes CDR1 LGHNA and CDR2 YNFKEQ. The chain employs TRBV4-2 and TRBJ2-5, with 11 bases that match TRBD2. The clonotype comes from a female donor in good health, enrolled as a control in a pregnancy study. This specimen consisted of CD4+ T cells from peripheral blood mononuclear cells, obtained in the third trimester of pregnancy. Written as DNA, the CDR3 is TGTGCCAGCAGCCAATCCCTTCTAGCGGGGGGTCAAGAGACCCAGTACTTC. It specifies CASSQSLLAGGQETQYF.